These 23 T cell receptor beta chains came from one sample sequenced in a study of control samples from healthy donors and cancer patients. The assay was immunoSEQ multiplex PCR, and TCRdb's table has in-frame clones only and misses some. The repertoire has about 100,000 clones, around 81% of them found once; the top ten carry 19%. Sequenced material: blood. These receptor sequences come from a man aged 30 to 39 in good health.

The chain links TRBV28 to TRBJ2-2; D tentatively reads TRBD1 or TRBD2 (5 bases each). Germline CDR1 reads MDHEN; CDR2 reads SYDVKM. Trimming left V 1 base short and J 0 bases short, with 9 bases between. There are 16 residues in the CDR3. For the CDR3, the DNA is TGTGCCAGCAGTTTATCGGGGCGGCCGAACACCGGGGAGCTGTTTTTT. This sequence encodes CASSLSGRPNTGELFF.

V is TRBV18 and J is TRBJ2-2; maybe TRBD1 (8 bases). Trimming left V 3 bases short and J 6 bases short, with 14 bases between. The CDR3 length is 15 residues. CDR1 is KGHSH, CDR2 LQKENI, per germline. The CDR3, as DNA: TGTGCCAGCTCACCGCGGACAGGGAGGGCCGGGGAGCTGTTTTTT. As protein: CASSPRTGRAGELFF. The full variable domain, with the rest looked up from reference TRBV18 and TRBJ2-2, is NAGVMQNPRHLVRRRGQEARLRCSPMKGHSHVYWYRQLPEEGLKFMVYLQKENIIDESGMPKERFSAEFPKEGPSILRIQQVVRGDSAAYFCASSPRTGRAGELFFGEGSRLTVL.

The chain links TRBV28 to TRBJ1-2; maybe TRBD1 (5 bases). CDR3 length: 13 amino acids. V lost 7 bases to trimming and J lost 6 bases, with 15 bases between them. The germline gives CDR1 MDHEN, CDR2 SYDVKM. In DNA, the CDR3 is TGTGCCAGCACCGTTCTCGGGGCGCATGGCTACACCTTC. This gives the protein CASTVLGAHGYTF.

The chain recombines TRBV5-7 with TRBJ1-4; the D is unclear. TRBV5-7 is an open reading frame, and its role is uncertain. The ends were cut back, 4 bases at V and 0 bases at J, with 16 bases in the middle. This CDR3 contains 17 residues. The CDR3 reads CASSRMAGSTTNEKLFF. CDR3 sequence (DNA): TGTGCCAGCAGCCGAATGGCAGGTTCCACAACTAATGAAAAACTGTTTTTT.

This sequence joins TRBV28 and TRBJ1-2, with 9 bases fitting TRBD1. V lost 2 bases, J lost 1 base, and 5 bases stayed unmatched. The CDR3 covers 16 residues. Germline assignment: CDR1 MDHEN and CDR2 SYDVKM. The CDR3 DNA is TGTGCCAGCAGTTTAAAAACAGGGGGCGGTAACTATGGCTACACCTTC. Its translation: CASSLKTGGGNYGYTF.

This clone was detected only a few times. V is TRBV7-9 and J is TRBJ2-2; 7 bases fit TRBD1. The CDR3 runs 16 residues. The germline V gene has CDR1 SEHNR and CDR2 FQNEAQ (reference sequence). With 4 bases clipped from V and 7 bases from J, the junction kept 12 bases outside the gene matches. The CDR3 sequence is CASSSRRLGGNGELFF. For the CDR3, the DNA is TGTGCCAGCAGCTCCCGCCGTTTAGGGGGCAACGGGGAGCTGTTTTTT.

The chain uses TRBV30 and TRBJ1-2, with D hard to call. This CDR3 contains 12 residues. Trimming cost V 1 base and J 5 bases, with 8 bases left between them. Germline CDR1 and CDR2: GTSNPN and SVGIG (reference sequence). This chain's CDR3 is CAWSEYHYGYTF. The DNA of the CDR3 is TGTGCCTGGAGTGAATACCATTATGGCTACACCTTC.

The chain links TRBV11-2 to TRBJ1-2; tentatively, D is TRBD1 (6 bases). Germline V gene lookup returns CDR1 SGHAT and CDR2 FQNNGV. Trimming removed 0 bases from V and 5 bases from J, with 10 bases in between. The CDR3 sequence is 14 residues long. The CDR3: CASSLDGGAYGYTF. CDR3 nucleotides: TGTGCCAGCAGCTTAGATGGGGGGGCGTATGGCTACACCTTC.

V gene TRBV18 combines with J gene TRBJ2-7; tentative D call: TRBD1 (6 bases). V was shortened by 4 bases and J by 1 base, with 8 bases between the two germline ends. This CDR3 comprises 13 residues. Looked up from germline, CDR1 is KGHSH and CDR2 is LQKENI. CDR3 amino acids: CASSLTGSYEQYF. CDR3 sequence (DNA): TGTGCCAGCTCACTTACAGGGTCCTACGAGCAGTACTTC.

V is TRBV30 and J is TRBJ1-1; 7 bases are a match to TRBD1. CDR3 length: 12 residues. V lost 3 bases and J lost 4; bases outside the gene matches: 2. Per germline, CDR1 GTSNPN and CDR2 SVGIG (reference sequence). DNA of the CDR3: TGTGCCTGGAGCCGGGACAGCACTGAAGCTTTCTTT. Amino acids: CAWSRDSTEAFF.

This chain links TRBV7-9 with TRBJ2-3; TRBD1 matches at 9 bases. V lost 2 bases and J lost 3; bases outside the gene matches: 3. The CDR3 consists of 15 residues. The germline V gene has CDR1 SEHNR and CDR2 FQNEAQ (reference sequence). Here the CDR3 DNA reads TGTGCCAGCAGCTTACGACAGGGGGGGACAGATACGCAGTATTTT. Its protein product is CASSLRQGGTDTQYF.

This clone is a singleton in its sample. The genes are TRBV28 and TRBJ1-1; the D is unclear. Germline CDR1 is MDHEN and CDR2 is SYDVKM. Trimming shortened V by 1 base and J by 1 base, and 7 bases separated the two germline ends. CDR3 length: 14 amino acids. The CDR3 region is CASSLLNRNTEAFF. CDR3 nucleotide sequence: TGTGCCAGCAGTTTATTGAACAGGAACACTGAAGCTTTCTTT.

The chain employs TRBV12-5 and TRBJ1-5; 8 positions match TRBD1. Germline lookup yields CDR1 LGHNT and CDR2 FRNRAP. The ends lost 1 base at V and 6 bases at J; junction bases unmatched: 8. The CDR3 consists of 16 residues. The CDR3 sequence: CASGLGGTGGPQPQHF. The DNA of the CDR3 is TGTGCTAGTGGTTTGGGGGGGACAGGCGGGCCTCAGCCCCAGCATTTT. The variable domain in full, completed from reference TRBV12-5 and TRBJ1-5, reads DARVTQTPRHKVTEMGQEVTMRCQPILGHNTVFWYRQTMMQGLELLAYFRNRAPLDDSGMPKDRFSAEMPDATLATLKIQPSEPRDSAVYFCASGLGGTGGPQPQHFGDGTRLSIL.

The J gene is TRBJ1-1, the V gene TRBV5-1; 7 positions match TRBD1. Germline V gives CDR1 SGHRS, CDR2 YFSETQ. J lost 8 bases, V lost 4 bases, and 2 bases had no gene match. The CDR3 is 11 amino acids. Here the CDR3 reads CASSAGGEAFF. In DNA, the CDR3 is TGCGCCAGCAGCGCAGGGGGAGAAGCTTTCTTT.

The rearrangement uses TRBV5-6 and TRBJ1-4; no clear D gene. Trimming left V 0 bases short and J 8 bases short, with 20 bases between. CDR1 SGHDT and CDR2 YYEEEE come from the germline V gene. The CDR3 extends over 17 amino acids. CDR3 sequence (DNA): TGTGCCAGCAGCTTGGCCGAGGTAGGACTCAACTCGGAAAAACTGTTTTTT. Translating gives CASSLAEVGLNSEKLFF.

The rearrangement links TRBV30 to TRBJ1-2, with D unresolved. V was cut by 3 bases and J by 8 bases, with 13 bases left in between. Germline-derived CDR1 and CDR2 are GTSNPN and SVGIG (reference sequence). The CDR3 extends over 12 amino acids. The CDR3 reads CAWRSREAGYTF. CDR3 DNA: TGTGCCTGGAGGTCCCGAGAGGCGGGCTACACCTTC.

The V call is TRBV30, the J call TRBJ2-2, with D unclear. Germline CDR1 and CDR2: GTSNPN and SVGIG (reference sequence). V lost 4 bases and J lost 8, with 14 bases in between. The CDR3 consists of 13 residues. The CDR3 loop is CAWTRQLGGELFF. The CDR3 nucleotides read TGTGCCTGGACACGGCAATTGGGTGGGGAGCTGTTTTTT.

The chain is built from TRBV18 and TRBJ2-2; the D is unclear. CDR1 KGHSH and CDR2 LQKENI come from the germline V gene. Between the trimmed V and J ends, which lost 3 bases and 0 bases, there was a span of 8 bases. This CDR3 spans 15 amino acids. The CDR3 DNA is TGTGCCAGCTCACCGAAAGAGCCGAACACCGGGGAGCTGTTTTTT. This gives the protein CASSPKEPNTGELFF.

This clone was recorded only once. The chain couples TRBV24-1 to TRBJ2-1, with unresolved D. Germline CDR1 KGHDR, CDR2 SFDVKD. The CDR3 length is 15 residues. The ends were cut back, 3 bases at V and 2 bases at J, with 10 bases in the middle. CDR3 amino acids: CATSDAGTAYNEQFF. DNA for the CDR3: TGTGCCACCAGTGATGCTGGCACTGCCTACAATGAGCAGTTCTTC.

This chain links TRBV24-1 with TRBJ2-4; D gene unclear. Trimming took 1 base from V and 0 from J, leaving 9 bases between them. From germline, CDR1 is KGHDR and CDR2 SFDVKD. The CDR3 spans 16 residues. CDR3 DNA sequence: TGTGCCACCAGTGATTTAGCAGACCTAGCCAAAAACATTCAGTACTTC. It encodes CATSDLADLAKNIQYF.

CDR3 loop: CASSIGRGVADTQYF. Written as DNA, the CDR3 is TGTGCCAGTAGTATAGGGCGGGGCGTAGCCGATACGCAGTATTTT. This sequence joins TRBV19 and TRBJ2-3, with D perhaps TRBD2 (6 bases). The CDR3 extends over 15 amino acids. Germline CDR1 is LNHDA and CDR2 is SQIVND (reference sequence). Between the trimmed V and J ends, which lost 1 base and 6 bases, there was a span of 14 bases.

This clone has more than one count but fewer than ten. The V and J genes are TRBV7-9 and TRBJ2-7; 7 bases fit TRBD2. This CDR3 has 17 amino acids. CDR1 is SEHNR, CDR2 FQNEAQ, per germline (reference sequence). V was pared by 5 bases and J by 3 bases, with 16 bases of the junction left unmatched. Here the CDR3 reads CASSRWSGARRIYEQYF. CDR3 coding DNA: TGTGCCAGCAGCCGATGGAGCGGGGCGCGACGAATCTACGAGCAGTACTTC.

This clone was picked up one time. The chain uses TRBV5-5 and TRBJ1-5; 7 nucleotides align to TRBD1. The CDR3 is 16 residues long. The junction had 7 bases not matched to a gene; V was cut back by 2 bases and J by 2 bases. CDR1 is SGHKS, CDR2 YYEKEE, per germline (reference sequence). CDR3 coding DNA: TGTGCCAGCAGCTTAGAACAGGGGTCGCGCAATCAGCCCCAGCATTTT. It encodes CASSLEQGSRNQPQHF. Supplemented by reference TRBV5-5 and TRBJ1-5, the full variable domain reads DAGVTQSPTHLIKTRGQQVTLRCSPISGHKSVSWYQQVLGQGPQFIFQYYEKEERGRGNFPDRFSARQFPNYSSELNVNALLLGDSALYLCASSLEQGSRNQPQHFGDGTRLSIL.